This passage covers 15 T cell receptor beta chains from one sample sequenced in a study of blood T cell repertoires in COVID-19. Here immunoSEQ multiplex PCR was the method, and the copy in TCRdb shows in-frame clones only, minus some. The sample holds 200,000 to 250,000 clones, 92% seen once. The specimen sequenced was peripheral blood. These receptors were taken from a man aged 25 to 40 with COVID-19, enrolled during active disease.

This chain joins TRBV2 and TRBJ1-4; the match to TRBD1 covers 9 bases. The CDR3 is 13 amino acids. The V segment lost 1 base and the J segment 10 bases; nucleotides outside the gene matches: 1. Per the germline V gene, CDR1 is SNHLY and CDR2 is FYNNEI. The CDR3 coding sequence is TGTGCCAGCAGTGAAGGACAGGGGGGAAAACTGTTTTTT. The encoded protein is CASSEGQGGKLFF. The entire variable domain, with the rest obtained from reference TRBV2 and TRBJ1-4, is as follows: EPEVTQTPSHQVTQMGQEVILRCVPISNHLYFYWYRQILGQKVEFLVSFYNNEISEKSEIFDDQFSVERPDGSNFTLKIRSTKLEDSAMYFCASSEGQGGKLFFGSGTQLSVL.

The chain uses TRBV4-1 and TRBJ1-1; D unresolved. This CDR3 is built from 13 residues. Germline values: CDR1 MGHRA, CDR2 YSYEKL. V lost 0 bases, J lost 10 bases, and 12 bases lay in between. The CDR3 protein is CASSQEYGAAAFF. As DNA, the CDR3 is TGCGCCAGCAGCCAAGAGTACGGCGCGGCAGCTTTCTTT.

This clone was seen once. J is TRBJ2-3 and V is TRBV6-5; 10 bases map to TRBD1. V was clipped by 6 bases and J by 5 bases; unmatched bases: 5. Germline V gene lookup returns CDR1 MNHEY and CDR2 SVGAGI. The CDR3 is 14 residues long. This CDR3 is CASSGTGVVDTQYF. The CDR3 bases are TGTGCCAGCAGCGGGACAGGGGTGGTAGATACGCAGTATTTT.

The gene calls are TRBV25-1 and TRBJ2-7, with 9 bases lining up with TRBD1. This CDR3 region has 14 residues. J was trimmed by 7 bases and V by 6 bases; bases with no gene match: 10. Germline CDR1 is MGHDK and CDR2 is SYGVNS. For the CDR3, the DNA is TGTGCCAGCAGGCGACAGGGGGAAGGGCTTGAGCAGTACTTC. This sequence encodes CASRRQGEGLEQYF.

This clone was picked up one time. V is TRBV7-3 and J is TRBJ2-1, with a weak D call TRBD1 (7 bases). Germline V gene sequence: CDR1 SGHTA, CDR2 FQGTGA. The V gene lost 4 bases and the J gene lost 5 bases, with 18 bases spanning the gap. This CDR3 is built from 16 residues. The CDR3 is CASSSPGLRGHNEQFF. The CDR3 DNA follows: TGTGCCAGCAGCTCTCCGGGACTGAGGGGGCACAATGAGCAGTTCTTC.

V and J are TRBV29-1 and TRBJ2-3, with TRBD2 identical over 12 bases. Unmatched junction bases numbered 10, after V lost 6 bases and J lost 0 bases. The CDR3 spans 17 residues. Germline V gene sequence: CDR1 SQVTM, CDR2 ANQGSEA. The CDR3 reads CSVGKLAGGLSTDTQYF. The CDR3 nucleotides are TGCAGCGTGGGAAAACTAGCGGGGGGCCTTAGCACAGATACGCAGTATTTT.

This chain links TRBV7-9 with TRBJ1-4, with 9 bases identical to TRBD1. J was trimmed by 5 bases and V by 6 bases; bases with no gene match: 16. The CDR3 covers 18 residues. The germline CDR1 and CDR2 sequences are SEHNR and FQNEAQ (reference sequence). In nucleotides, the CDR3 is TGTGCCAGCAGGGGTAACCGGGACAGGGCCTTAGTGAATGAAAAACTGTTTTTT. The encoded protein is CASRGNRDRALVNEKLFF.

This chain uses TRBV2 with TRBJ2-5; D may be TRBD2 (5 bases). The germline V gene has CDR1 SNHLY and CDR2 FYNNEI. V lost 2 bases and J 3 bases, leaving 10 bases between the germline ends. The CDR3 covers 14 residues. The CDR3 region is CASSERLGEETQYF. The CDR3 DNA sequence: TGTGCCAGCAGTGAACGGCTCGGGGAAGAGACCCAGTACTTC.

The chain recombines TRBV7-9 with TRBJ2-5; 7 bases are shared with TRBD1. With 5 bases clipped from V and 5 bases from J, the junction kept 8 bases outside the gene matches. The CDR3 has 14 residues. Per germline, CDR1 SEHNR and CDR2 FQNEAQ (reference sequence). The CDR3: CASSARQGWETQYF. The CDR3 DNA reads TGTGCCAGCAGCGCCCGACAGGGATGGGAGACCCAGTACTTC.

Notes on this clone: Other DNA sequences in this specimen translate into the identical CDR3. This chain uses TRBV5-1 with TRBJ1-6; 8 nucleotides agree with TRBD1. CDR1 and CDR2 from the germline V gene are SGHRS and YFSETQ. J was trimmed by 7 bases and V by 3 bases; bases with no gene match: 3. The CDR3 runs to 14 residues. As DNA, the CDR3 is TGCGCCAGCAGCTCACAGGGGGGGAATTCACCCCTCCACTTT. Amino acid sequence: CASSSQGGNSPLHF.

The V and J genes are TRBV11-2 and TRBJ1-2; TRBD1 aligns across 8 bases. Per germline, CDR1 SGHAT and CDR2 FQNNGV. This CDR3 spans 15 amino acids. Losses at the gene ends were 4 bases for V and 4 bases for J; bases not matched to a gene: 8. The DNA for the CDR3 is TGTGCCAGCAGCTCTGGACAGGGCTCCATCTATGGCTACACCTTC. It yields the protein CASSSGQGSIYGYTF. Looking up the rest from reference TRBV11-2 and TRBJ1-2 gives the full variable domain: EAGVAQSPRYKIIEKRQSVAFWCNPISGHATLYWYQQILGQGPKLLIQFQNNGVVDDSQLPKDRFSAERLKGVDSTLKIQPAKLEDSAVYLCASSSGQGSIYGYTFGSGTRLTVV.

This chain joins TRBV7-9 and TRBJ1-2; 8 bases match TRBD1. V lost 5 bases and J lost 3; bases outside the gene matches: 8. The CDR3 has 15 residues. In germline, CDR1 is SEHNR, CDR2 FQNEAQ (reference sequence). CDR3 region: CASSTDRDWDYGYTF. As DNA, the CDR3 is TGTGCCAGCAGCACGGACAGGGACTGGGACTATGGCTACACCTTC.

V is TRBV6-2 or TRBV6-3 and J is TRBJ2-3; the match to TRBD1 covers 9 bases. The CDR3 covers 18 residues. V lost 5 bases, J lost 4 bases, and 16 bases stayed unmatched. Germline assignment: CDR1 MNHEY and CDR2 SVGEGT. In nucleotides, the CDR3 is TGTGCCAGCAGTCCACTCGGGACAGGGATTCTCGGGGCAGATACGCAGTATTTT. Translation: CASSPLGTGILGADTQYF.

This clone was counted a single time. The J gene is TRBJ1-1, the V gene TRBV7-2, with TRBD1 identical over 9 bases. Germline assignment: CDR1 SGHTA and CDR2 FQGNSA. The V gene end was trimmed by 3 bases and the J gene end by 5 bases; junction bases not matched to a gene: 1. CDR3 length: 13 residues. The CDR3 bases are TGTGCCAGCAGCTTGGGGACAGGGACTGAAGCTTTCTTT. Protein: CASSLGTGTEAFF.

V is TRBV3-1 (or the pseudogene TRBV3-2) and J is TRBJ2-5; TRBD2 matches at 8 bases. The CDR3 is made up of 15 amino acids. The junction had 9 bases not matched to a gene; V was cut back by 4 bases and J by 5 bases. The germline V gene encodes CDR1 LGHDT and CDR2 YNNKEL (reference sequence). CDR3 sequence: CASSRETSVSETQYF. The CDR3, as DNA: TGTGCCAGCAGCCGAGAGACTAGCGTCAGCGAGACCCAGTACTTC.